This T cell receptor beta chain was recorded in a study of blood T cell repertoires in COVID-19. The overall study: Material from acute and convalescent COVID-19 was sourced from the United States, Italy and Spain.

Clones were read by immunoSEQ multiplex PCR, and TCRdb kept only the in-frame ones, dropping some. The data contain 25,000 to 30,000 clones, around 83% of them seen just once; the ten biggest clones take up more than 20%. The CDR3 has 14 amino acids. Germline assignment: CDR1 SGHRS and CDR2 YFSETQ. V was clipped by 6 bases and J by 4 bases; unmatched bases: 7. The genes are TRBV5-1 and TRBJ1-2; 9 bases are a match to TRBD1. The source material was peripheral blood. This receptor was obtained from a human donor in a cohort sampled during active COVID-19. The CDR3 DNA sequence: TGCGCCAGCAAAGGGGGACAGGGTGCCTATGGCTACACCTTC. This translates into CASKGGQGAYGYTF. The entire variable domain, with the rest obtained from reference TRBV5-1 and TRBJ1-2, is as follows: KAGVTQTPRYLIKTRGQQVTLSCSPISGHRSVSWYQQTPGQGLQFLFEYFSETQRNKGNFPGRFSGRQFSNSRSEMNVSTLELGDSALYLCASKGGQGAYGYTFGSGTRLTVV.